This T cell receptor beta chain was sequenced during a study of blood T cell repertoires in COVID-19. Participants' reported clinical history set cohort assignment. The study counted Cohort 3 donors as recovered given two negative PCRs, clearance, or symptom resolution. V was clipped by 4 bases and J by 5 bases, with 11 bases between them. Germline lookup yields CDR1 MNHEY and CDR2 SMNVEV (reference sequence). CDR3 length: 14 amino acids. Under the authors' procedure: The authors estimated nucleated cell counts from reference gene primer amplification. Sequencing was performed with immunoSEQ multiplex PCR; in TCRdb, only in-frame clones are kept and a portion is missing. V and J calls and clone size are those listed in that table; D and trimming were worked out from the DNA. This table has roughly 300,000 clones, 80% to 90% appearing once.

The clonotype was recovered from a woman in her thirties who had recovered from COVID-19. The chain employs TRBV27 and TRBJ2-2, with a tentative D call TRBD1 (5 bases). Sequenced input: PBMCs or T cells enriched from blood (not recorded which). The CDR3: CASSWGGTTGELFF. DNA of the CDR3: TGTGCCAGCAGTTGGGGCGGAACGACCGGGGAGCTGTTTTTT.